This T cell receptor (beta chain) was observed in a study of T cells after yellow fever vaccination. Regarding the study as a whole: Only a small proportion of the clonotypes turned up in both the CD4 and the CD8 compartments, likely arising from convergent recombination.

Unmatched junction bases numbered 4, after V lost 4 bases and J lost 0 bases. The germline V gene has CDR1 SGHNT and CDR2 YYREEE (reference sequence). The CDR3 runs to 15 residues. Only a few counts were recorded for this clonotype. The antigen remains unidentified. TCRdb passed the 5' RACE reads through MiXCR, listing each CDR3 protein once. The table records some 220,000 distinct CDR3 sequences, 3.2% of them present only once. The source of this sequence is a young man who received the YFV17D yellow fever vaccine. The chain joins TRBV5-4 to TRBJ2-3; 8 nucleotides align to TRBD2. Specimen: CD4+ T cells sorted from PBMCs, collected 10 days after the yellow fever booster vaccination. CDR3 coding DNA: TGTGCCAGCAGCGCCGGGGGGGCTAGCACAGATACGCAGTATTTT. Its translation: CASSAGGASTDTQYF.